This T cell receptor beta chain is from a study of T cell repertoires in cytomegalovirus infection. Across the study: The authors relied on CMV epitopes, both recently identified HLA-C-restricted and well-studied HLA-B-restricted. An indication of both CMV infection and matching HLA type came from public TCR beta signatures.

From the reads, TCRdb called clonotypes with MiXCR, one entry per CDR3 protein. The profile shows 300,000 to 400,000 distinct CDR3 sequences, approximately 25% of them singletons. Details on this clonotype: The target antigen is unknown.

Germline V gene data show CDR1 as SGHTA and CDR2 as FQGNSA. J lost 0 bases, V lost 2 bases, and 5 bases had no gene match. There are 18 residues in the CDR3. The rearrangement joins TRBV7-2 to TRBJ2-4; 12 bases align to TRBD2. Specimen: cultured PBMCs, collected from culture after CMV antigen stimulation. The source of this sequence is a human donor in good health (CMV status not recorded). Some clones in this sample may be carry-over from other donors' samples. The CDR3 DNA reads TGTGCCAGCAGCTTATTATCTAGCGGGAGGGTAGCCAAAAACATTCAGTACTTC. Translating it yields CASSLLSSGRVAKNIQYF.